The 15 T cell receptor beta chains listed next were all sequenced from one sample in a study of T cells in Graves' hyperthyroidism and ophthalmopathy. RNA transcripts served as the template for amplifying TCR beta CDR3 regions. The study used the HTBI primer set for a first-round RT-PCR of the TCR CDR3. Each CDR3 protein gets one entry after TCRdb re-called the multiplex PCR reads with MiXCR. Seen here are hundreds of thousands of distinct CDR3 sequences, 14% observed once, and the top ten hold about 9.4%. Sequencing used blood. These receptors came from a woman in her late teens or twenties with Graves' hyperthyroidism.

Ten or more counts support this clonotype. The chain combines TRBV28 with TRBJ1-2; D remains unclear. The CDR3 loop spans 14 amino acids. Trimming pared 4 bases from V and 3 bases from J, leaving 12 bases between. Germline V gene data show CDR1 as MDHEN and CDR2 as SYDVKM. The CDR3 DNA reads TGTGCCAGCAGTTCTCCCACGGGTTACTATGGCTACACCTTC. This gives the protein CASSSPTGYYGYTF.

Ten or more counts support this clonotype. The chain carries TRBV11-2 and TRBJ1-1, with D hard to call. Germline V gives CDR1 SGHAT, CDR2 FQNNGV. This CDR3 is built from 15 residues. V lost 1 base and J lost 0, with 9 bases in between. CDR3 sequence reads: CASSLGTRMNTEAFF. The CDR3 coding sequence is TGTGCCAGCAGCTTAGGGACCCGAATGAACACTGAAGCTTTCTTT.

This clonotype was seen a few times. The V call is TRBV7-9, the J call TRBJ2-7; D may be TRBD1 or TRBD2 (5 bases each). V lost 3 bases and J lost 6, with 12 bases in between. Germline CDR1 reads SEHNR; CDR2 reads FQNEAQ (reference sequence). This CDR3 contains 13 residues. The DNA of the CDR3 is TGTGCCAGCAGCTTCCCCAGTGGGGGCGAGCAGTACTTC. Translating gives CASSFPSGGEQYF.

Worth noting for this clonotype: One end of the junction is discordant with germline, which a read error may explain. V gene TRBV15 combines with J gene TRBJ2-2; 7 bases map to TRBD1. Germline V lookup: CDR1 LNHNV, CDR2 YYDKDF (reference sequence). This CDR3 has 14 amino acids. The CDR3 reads CATSRDRVTGELFF. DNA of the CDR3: TGTGCCACCAGCCGAGACAGGGTGACCGGGGAGCTGTTTTTT.

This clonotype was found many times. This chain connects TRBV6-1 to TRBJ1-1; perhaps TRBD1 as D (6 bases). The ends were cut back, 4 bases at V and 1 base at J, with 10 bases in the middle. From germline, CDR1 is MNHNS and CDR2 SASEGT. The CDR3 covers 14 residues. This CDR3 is CASSVGGPNTEAFF. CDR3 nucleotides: TGTGCCAGCAGTGTAGGGGGACCGAACACTGAAGCTTTCTTT.

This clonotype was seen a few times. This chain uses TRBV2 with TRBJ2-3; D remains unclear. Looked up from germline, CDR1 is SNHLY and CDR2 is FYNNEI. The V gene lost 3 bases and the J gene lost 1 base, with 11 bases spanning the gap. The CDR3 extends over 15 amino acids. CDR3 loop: CASSDQGGRTDTQYF. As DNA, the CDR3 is TGTGCCAGCAGTGATCAAGGCGGTCGCACAGATACGCAGTATTTT.

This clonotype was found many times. The CDR3 reads CASIGQGGNGYTF. CDR3 DNA: TGTGCCAGCATCGGACAGGGTGGGAATGGCTACACCTTC. The chain links TRBV2 to TRBJ1-2; TRBD1 matches 8 bases. The length of the CDR3 is 13 residues. Unmatched junction bases numbered 7, after V lost 7 bases and J lost 6 bases. Germline CDR1 SNHLY, CDR2 FYNNEI.

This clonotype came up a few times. The CDR3 region is CAWRTGPLDEQYF. CDR3 nucleotide sequence: TGTGCCTGGAGGACGGGACCACTTGACGAGCAGTACTTC. This chain links TRBV30 with TRBJ2-7; D is perhaps TRBD1 or TRBD2 (5 bases each). Germline values: CDR1 GTSNPN, CDR2 SVGIG (reference sequence). The CDR3 loop spans 13 amino acids. Trimming removed 3 bases from V and 5 bases from J, with 14 bases in between.

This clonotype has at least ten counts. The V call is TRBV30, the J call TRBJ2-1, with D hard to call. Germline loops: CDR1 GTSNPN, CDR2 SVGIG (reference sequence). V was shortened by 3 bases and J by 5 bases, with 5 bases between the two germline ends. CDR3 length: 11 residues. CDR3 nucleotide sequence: TGTGCCTGGAGCTTCCACAATGAGCAGTTCTTC. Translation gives CAWSFHNEQFF.

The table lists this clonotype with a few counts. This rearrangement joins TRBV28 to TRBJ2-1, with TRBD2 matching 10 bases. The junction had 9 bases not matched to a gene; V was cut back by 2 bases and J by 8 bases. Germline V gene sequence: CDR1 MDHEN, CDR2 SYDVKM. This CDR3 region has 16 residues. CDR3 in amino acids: CASSLGSASGSHEQFF. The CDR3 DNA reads TGTGCCAGCAGTTTAGGTAGTGCTAGCGGGAGCCATGAGCAGTTCTTC.

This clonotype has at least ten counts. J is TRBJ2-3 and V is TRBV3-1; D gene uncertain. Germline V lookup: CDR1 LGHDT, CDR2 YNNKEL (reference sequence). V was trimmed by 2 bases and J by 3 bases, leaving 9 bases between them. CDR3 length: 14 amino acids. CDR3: CASSQQRKTDTQYF. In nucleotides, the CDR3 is TGTGCCAGCAGCCAACAGAGGAAAACAGATACGCAGTATTTT.

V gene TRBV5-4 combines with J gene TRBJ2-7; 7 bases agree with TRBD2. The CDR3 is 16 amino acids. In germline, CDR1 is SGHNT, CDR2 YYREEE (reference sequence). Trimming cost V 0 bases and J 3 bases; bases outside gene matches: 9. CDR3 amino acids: CASSLERDPSYYEQYF. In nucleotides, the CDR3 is TGTGCCAGCAGCTTGGAGCGGGACCCAAGTTACTACGAGCAGTACTTC.

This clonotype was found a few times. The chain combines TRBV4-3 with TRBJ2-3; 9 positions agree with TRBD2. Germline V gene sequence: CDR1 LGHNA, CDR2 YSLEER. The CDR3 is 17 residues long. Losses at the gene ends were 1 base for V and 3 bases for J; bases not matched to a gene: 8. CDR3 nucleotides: TGCGCCAGCAGCCAAGCCTTTAGCGGGAGAGGGACAGATACGCAGTATTTT. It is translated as CASSQAFSGRGTDTQYF.

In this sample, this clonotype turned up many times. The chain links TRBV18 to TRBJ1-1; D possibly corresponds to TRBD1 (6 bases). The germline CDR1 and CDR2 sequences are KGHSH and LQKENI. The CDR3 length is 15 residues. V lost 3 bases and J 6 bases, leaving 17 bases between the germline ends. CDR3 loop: CASSPAVTGKAEAFF. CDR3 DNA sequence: TGTGCCAGCTCACCCGCAGTTACAGGGAAAGCTGAAGCTTTCTTT.

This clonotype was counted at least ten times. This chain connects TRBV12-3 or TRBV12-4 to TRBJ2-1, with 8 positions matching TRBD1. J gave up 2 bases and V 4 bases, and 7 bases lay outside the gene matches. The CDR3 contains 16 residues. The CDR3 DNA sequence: TGTGCCAGCAGTTCCATCGGACAGGGAGCCTACAATGAGCAGTTCTTC. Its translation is CASSSIGQGAYNEQFF.